The 16 T cell receptor beta chains presented below share a single source sample, sequenced in a study of blood T cell repertoires in COVID-19. TCRdb's table, derived via immunoSEQ multiplex PCR, lists solely in-frame clones and lacks some. The sample contains 30,000 to 40,000 clones, around 90% of which appear only once. The material sequenced was peripheral blood. Receptors originate from a human donor in a cohort sampled during active COVID-19.

This chain joins TRBV7-9 and TRBJ2-1; 12 bases fit TRBD2. The CDR3 is made up of 14 amino acids. The germline CDR1 and CDR2 sequences are SEHNR and FQNEAQ (reference sequence). With 2 bases clipped from V and 13 bases from J, the junction kept 6 bases outside the gene matches. The DNA of the CDR3 is TGTGCCAGCAGCTTATGGACTAGCGGGGAATTACAGTTCTTC. Translating gives CASSLWTSGELQFF.

The rearrangement uses TRBV2 and TRBJ2-1, with TRBD2 as a possible D gene (6 bases). The CDR3 spans 15 residues. With 4 bases removed from V and 4 bases from J, the gap between germline ends came to 14 bases. CDR1 and CDR2 from the germline V gene are SNHLY and FYNNEI. In nucleotides, the CDR3 is TGTGCCAGCAGTGTTAGCGGCGTAGCGTACAATGAGCAGTTCTTC. Protein: CASSVSGVAYNEQFF.

This chain uses TRBV7-2 with TRBJ1-1; TRBD1 agrees at 7 bases. Germline V gives CDR1 SGHTA, CDR2 FQGNSA. This CDR3 contains 15 residues. V shed 1 base and J 2 bases; nucleotides not matched to a gene: 4. This CDR3 reads CASSLVSGGNTEAFF. In DNA, the CDR3 is TGTGCCAGCAGCTTAGTCTCAGGGGGTAACACTGAAGCTTTCTTT.

The V and J genes are TRBV6-1 and TRBJ1-3; D unresolved. The CDR3 is 16 amino acids. Trimming shortened V by 1 base and J by 3 bases, and 13 bases separated the two germline ends. Germline CDR1 MNHNS, CDR2 SASEGT. The DNA for the CDR3 is TGTGCCAGCAGTGAAGGAGGTTCGGGTTATGGAAACACCATATATTTT. Amino acids: CASSEGGSGYGNTIYF.

The chain uses TRBV18 and TRBJ1-1; weak D call: TRBD1 (6 bases). CDR3 length: 16 residues. V was cut by 3 bases and J by 0 bases, with 14 bases left in between. Germline CDR1 and CDR2: KGHSH and LQKENI. The CDR3 sequence: CASSPRQGSLNTEAFF. The CDR3 nucleotides are TGTGCCAGCTCACCGAGGCAGGGGAGCTTGAACACTGAAGCTTTCTTT.

The V and J genes are TRBV7-9 and TRBJ1-1, with TRBD1 matching over 10 bases. The J segment lost 4 bases and the V segment lost 5 bases, leaving 7 bases of the junction unmatched. The CDR3 is 15 residues long. Germline V gene sequence: CDR1 SEHNR, CDR2 FQNEAQ (reference sequence). The CDR3: CASSTLTGGITEAFF. The CDR3 DNA sequence: TGTGCCAGCAGCACTTTGACAGGGGGCATCACTGAAGCTTTCTTT.

The chain uses TRBV5-5 and TRBJ1-2; D is unclear. There are 14 residues in the CDR3. Germline V gene sequence: CDR1 SGHKS, CDR2 YYEKEE (reference sequence). The V end lost 3 bases, the J end lost 2 bases, and 11 bases lay between the germline ends. The DNA of the CDR3 is TGTGCCAGCAGCTCTTCTGCGAGCAACTATGGCTACACCTTC. Translated: CASSSSASNYGYTF.

The chain employs TRBV18 and TRBJ2-7, with 7 bases identical to TRBD1. The CDR3 is made up of 14 amino acids. V trimming: 3 bases; J trimming: 0 bases; junction bases outside the gene matches: 2. The germline V gene has CDR1 KGHSH and CDR2 LQKENI. The CDR3 nucleotides read TGTGCCAGCTCACCGGGACAGTTCTCCTACGAGCAGTACTTC. This encodes CASSPGQFSYEQYF.

The chain employs TRBV4-3 and TRBJ1-3; TRBD1 aligns across 8 bases. Germline V gene sequence: CDR1 LGHNA, CDR2 YSLEER. V gave up 1 base and J gave up 3 bases; unmatched junction bases: 2. The CDR3 contains 15 residues. The CDR3 DNA sequence: TGCGCCAGCAGCCAAGCAGGGGGCGGTGGAAACACCATATATTTT. This gives the protein CASSQAGGGGNTIYF.

The V call is TRBV29-1, the J call TRBJ2-3; D perhaps matches TRBD1 (5 bases). Germline-derived CDR1 and CDR2 are SQVTM and ANQGSEA. V was shortened by 6 bases and J by 0 bases, with 19 bases between the two germline ends. The CDR3 covers 16 residues. The CDR3 is CSVRTTGQTSTDTQYF. Written as DNA, the CDR3 is TGCAGCGTACGAACAACAGGTCAAACTAGCACAGATACGCAGTATTTT.

The V and J genes are TRBV30 and TRBJ1-1; D remains unclear. The germline CDR1 and CDR2 sequences are GTSNPN and SVGIG (reference sequence). Trimming stripped 3 bases from V and 0 bases from J, with 8 bases between. The CDR3 loop spans 13 amino acids. The CDR3 reads CAWSRGLNTEAFF. The DNA for the CDR3 is TGTGCCTGGAGCCGAGGTCTGAACACTGAAGCTTTCTTT.

The gene calls are TRBV5-6 and TRBJ1-1; TRBD1 matches 8 bases. Trimming removed 0 bases from V and 4 bases from J; junction bases left unmatched: 11. CDR1 is SGHDT, CDR2 YYEEEE, per germline. The CDR3 extends over 17 amino acids. CDR3 nucleotide sequence: TGTGCCAGCAGCTTGGCCGGTCTGCGTGACAGGGGCACTGAAGCTTTCTTT. Its protein is CASSLAGLRDRGTEAFF.

By proportion, this clone is large. The rearrangement joins TRBV6-5 to TRBJ2-7; TRBD2 agrees at 10 bases. The CDR3 has 15 residues. The V segment lost 2 bases and the J segment 4 bases; nucleotides outside the gene matches: 5. Germline V CDR1 and CDR2: MNHEY, SVGAGI. As DNA, the CDR3 is TGTGCCAGCAGTTACGGAGCGGGGGGGCAGTACGAGCAGTACTTC. This translates into CASSYGAGGQYEQYF.

In its sample, this clone was seen a few times. The chain uses TRBV30 and TRBJ2-7; D may be TRBD2 (7 bases). The germline CDR1 and CDR2 sequences are GTSNPN and SVGIG (reference sequence). The CDR3 has 14 residues. The V gene lost 5 bases and the J gene lost 7 bases, with 21 bases spanning the gap. The CDR3 nucleotides read TGTGCCTGGTCTGGGGGCGGGAGAAGTGATGAGCAGTACTTC. Protein sequence: CAWSGGGRSDEQYF.

This rearrangement joins TRBV29-1 to TRBJ2-7, with 7 bases identical to TRBD1. The CDR3 has 14 amino acids. CDR1 and CDR2 (germline): SQVTM, ANQGSEA. The V and J ends lost 3 bases and 2 bases, in that order; junction bases with no gene match: 7. CDR3 sequence (DNA): TGCAGCGTTGATGAAGGGGGCTACCCCTACGAGCAGTACTTC. It specifies CSVDEGGYPYEQYF.

The gene calls are TRBV6-5 and TRBJ2-1, with D perhaps TRBD2 (6 bases). CDR1 is MNHEY, CDR2 SVGAGI, per germline. The V and J ends lost 5 bases and 5 bases respectively, with 13 bases between them. The CDR3 length is 14 residues. The CDR3 is CASSTVGGHNEQFF. The CDR3, as DNA: TGTGCCAGCAGTACAGTGGGAGGTCACAATGAGCAGTTCTTC.